Below, 24 T cell receptor beta chains from the same sample are listed, as sequenced in a study of shared clonotypes between healthy human individuals. Here immunoSEQ multiplex PCR was the method, and the copy in TCRdb shows in-frame clones only, minus some. The sample yields about 560,000 clones, around three quarters seen once. The specimen was PBMCs. These receptors were obtained from a woman between 40 and 55 years old in good health. Some clones in this sample may be carry-over from other donors' samples.

The chain recombines TRBV7-2 with TRBJ2-6; TRBD2 agrees at 7 bases. The CDR3 length is 16 residues. The trim removed 2 bases at V and 0 bases at J, leaving 1 base unmatched. CDR1 and CDR2 (germline): SGHTA, FQGNSA. The CDR3 spells CASSLRGSSGANVLTF. The CDR3 coding sequence is TGTGCCAGCAGCTTACGCGGGAGCTCTGGGGCCAACGTCCTGACTTTC.

This clone was counted only a few times. It is likely a read error: a sequence one base away is far more abundant. This CDR3 is also generated by other DNA sequences in the sample. This chain joins TRBV5-8 and TRBJ2-7, with a weak D call TRBD1 (5 bases). Trimming left V 4 bases short and J 7 bases short, with 15 bases between. This CDR3 spans 13 amino acids. Germline values: CDR1 SGHTS, CDR2 YDEGEE. The CDR3 loop is CASSPTRWTEQYF. The CDR3, as DNA: TGTGCCAGCAGCCCGACCCGTTGGACAGAGCAGTACTTC.

On this clone: A read error likely explains this, since a far larger clone differs by one base. This sequence joins TRBV5-7 and TRBJ1-5; D is unresolved. TRBV5-7 belongs to the ORF category, with a function that is uncertain. This CDR3 comprises 13 residues. Trimming left V 4 bases short and J 0 bases short, with 5 bases between. CDR3 sequence reads: CASSRFSNQPQHF. CDR3 nucleotides: TGTGCCAGCAGCCGATTTAGCAATCAGCCCCAGCATTTT.

This clone occurred a few times. The J gene is TRBJ2-5, the V gene TRBV28; 8 positions match TRBD2. The germline V gene encodes CDR1 MDHEN and CDR2 SYDVKM. The CDR3 has 15 residues. Trimming removed 8 bases from V and 5 bases from J; junction bases left unmatched: 13. The DNA of the CDR3 is TGTGCCAGCCGAGTTAGCGGGACTAAGAGGGAGACCCAGTACTTC. It codes for CASRVSGTKRETQYF. Full variable domain (outside the CDR3, taken from reference TRBV28 and TRBJ2-5): DVKVTQSSRYLVKRTGEKVFLECVQDMDHENMFWYRQDPGLGLRLIYFSYDVKMKEKGDIPEGYSVSREKKERFSLILESASTNQTSMYLCASRVSGTKRETQYFGPGTRLLVL.

V usage is TRBV21-1 and J usage is TRBJ2-7; whether TRBD2, the table's D call, matches the DNA was not checked. TRBV21-1 is flagged as a pseudogene. CDR3 size: 14 residues. The CDR3 loop is CASSKVIGLCEQYF. The CDR3 coding sequence is TGTGCCAGCAGCAAAGTCATCGGTTTGTGCGAGCAGTACTTC.

The chain uses TRBV5-8 and TRBJ1-5, with a tentative D call TRBD1 (6 bases). The germline CDR1 and CDR2 sequences are SGHTS and YDEGEE. Trimming shortened V by 5 bases and J by 5 bases, and 11 bases separated the two germline ends. The length of the CDR3 is 13 residues. CDR3 DNA sequence: TGTGCCAGCAGTGGAGGGGGTTATCAGCCCCAGCATTTT. Its translation: CASSGGGYQPQHF. Filled out from reference TRBV5-8 and TRBJ1-5, the complete variable domain reads EAGVTQSPTHLIKTRGQQATLRCSPISGHTSVYWYQQALGLGLQFLLWYDEGEERNRGNFPPRFSGRQFPNYSSELNVNALELEDSALYLCASSGGGYQPQHFGDGTRLSIL.

This clone was seen a handful of times. The chain recombines TRBV6-5 with TRBJ2-2, with D perhaps TRBD2 (5 bases). The V gene's germline CDR1 is MNHEY and CDR2 SVGAGI. With 2 bases removed from V and 6 bases from J, the gap between germline ends came to 13 bases. This CDR3 is built from 15 residues. In DNA form, the CDR3 reads TGTGCCAGCAGTTACGGTCGGGATCGCGCCGGGGAGCTGTTTTTT. This translates into CASSYGRDRAGELFF.

The chain joins TRBV29-1 to TRBJ2-7; D not resolved. Trimming shortened V by 4 bases and J by 2 bases, and 9 bases separated the two germline ends. The CDR3 totals 12 residues. The germline V gene has CDR1 SQVTM and CDR2 ANQGSEA. CDR3: CSVGAVAYEQYF. The DNA of the CDR3 is TGCAGCGTTGGGGCGGTGGCCTACGAGCAGTACTTC.

In its sample, this clone was seen once. The V gene is TRBV7-2, the J gene TRBJ1-5; a weak D match, TRBD1 (6 bases). The CDR3 loop spans 14 amino acids. Per the germline V gene, CDR1 is SGHTA and CDR2 is FQGNSA. The germline V and J ends were trimmed by 3 bases and 3 bases, with 9 bases remaining between them. This chain's CDR3 is CASSFAGANQPQHF. CDR3 coding DNA: TGTGCCAGCAGCTTCGCAGGGGCCAATCAGCCCCAGCATTTT.

The chain uses TRBV7-9 and TRBJ1-1, with D uncertain. This CDR3 spans 12 amino acids. Germline V gene sequence: CDR1 SEHNR, CDR2 FQNEAQ (reference sequence). Trimming took off 1 base at V and 8 bases at J, with 8 bases between the two ends. CDR3 sequence: CASSLVAVEAFF. For the CDR3, the DNA is TGTGCCAGCAGCTTAGTGGCGGTGGAAGCTTTCTTT.

The chain has TRBV30 and TRBJ1-1; D call uncertain. CDR1 GTSNPN and CDR2 SVGIG come from the germline V gene (reference sequence). V dropped 0 bases and J dropped 1 base, with 15 bases sitting between them. This CDR3 is built from 16 residues. The CDR3 region has the DNA TGTGCCTGGAGTGTACTTAAGGGAAAAAGGAACACTGAAGCTTTCTTT. Protein: CAWSVLKGKRNTEAFF.

A few counts support this clone. It may be a read error: a sequence one base away is much more abundant. V is TRBV30 and J is TRBJ2-2, with D perhaps matching TRBD1 or TRBD2 (5 bases each). The length of the CDR3 is 15 residues. Looked up from germline, CDR1 is GTSNPN and CDR2 is SVGIG (reference sequence). The CDR3 nucleotides are TGTGCCTGGAGTTCAGGGCGGTCGTGGACCGGGGAGCTGCTTTTT. Its protein is CAWSSGRSWTGELLF.

This sequence joins TRBV27 and TRBJ2-2; 10 nucleotides agree with TRBD2. This CDR3 is 16 amino acids long. The germline V gene encodes CDR1 MNHEY and CDR2 SMNVEV (reference sequence). The V and J ends lost 5 bases and 4 bases, in that order; junction bases with no gene match: 7. The CDR3 nucleotides read TGTGCCAGCAGTCCGGGACTAGCGTCCGTCACCGGGGAGCTGTTTTTT. It specifies CASSPGLASVTGELFF.

This clone was counted many times. Different DNA sequences within this sample yield the same CDR3. The rearrangement uses TRBV6-5 and TRBJ2-7; TRBD2 aligns across 7 bases. The CDR3 runs 15 residues. Trimming removed 5 bases from V and 0 bases from J; junction bases left unmatched: 7. Germline V gene lookup returns CDR1 MNHEY and CDR2 SVGAGI. DNA of the CDR3: TGTGCCAGCAGTCCATCTAGCGGACGCTCCTACGAGCAGTACTTC. Residues: CASSPSSGRSYEQYF.

The chain uses TRBV18 and TRBJ2-7, with 7 bases fitting TRBD2. Germline V gives CDR1 KGHSH, CDR2 LQKENI. The V and J ends lost 3 bases and 0 bases, in that order; junction bases with no gene match: 5. The CDR3 has 15 amino acids. CDR3 bases: TGTGCCAGCTCACCCGGGGACTACCCCTCCTACGAGCAGTACTTC. This codes for CASSPGDYPSYEQYF.

This clone was seen once. The chain couples TRBV5-5 to TRBJ2-5, with TRBD1 matching 9 bases. The CDR3 extends over 13 amino acids. The germline gives CDR1 SGHKS, CDR2 YYEKEE (reference sequence). After removal of 4 bases from V and 4 bases from J, the junction contained 2 bases not matched to a gene. The CDR3 region is CASSLGQGETQYF. In DNA form, the CDR3 reads TGTGCCAGCAGCCTGGGACAGGGAGAGACCCAGTACTTC.

This clone was detected once. The genes are TRBV9 and TRBJ2-1; D is perhaps TRBD2 (5 bases). There are 14 residues in the CDR3. Looked up from germline, CDR1 is SGDLS and CDR2 is YYNGEE. V lost 0 bases and J 6 bases, leaving 10 bases between the germline ends. CDR3 DNA sequence: TGTGCCAGCAGCGTAGCCGGGATCTCCAATGAGCAGTTCTTC. Protein: CASSVAGISNEQFF.

V and J are TRBV28 and TRBJ2-5; weak D call: TRBD2 (6 bases). Looked up from germline, CDR1 is MDHEN and CDR2 is SYDVKM. V lost 5 bases, J lost 0 bases, and 13 bases lay in between. CDR3 length: 15 amino acids. The CDR3 DNA reads TGTGCCAGCAGTACCAATAGCGGCCACCAAGAGACCCAGTACTTC. Translation: CASSTNSGHQETQYF.

The chain recombines TRBV4-2 with TRBJ1-2; 7 bases align to TRBD1. Germline V gene data show CDR1 as LGHNA and CDR2 as YNFKEQ. The CDR3 runs to 15 residues. V was pared by 0 bases and J by 4 bases, with 5 bases of the junction left unmatched. This CDR3 is CASSQDARTGYGYTF. The CDR3 bases are TGTGCCAGCAGCCAAGATGCTCGGACAGGCTATGGCTACACCTTC.

The chain couples TRBV6-5 to TRBJ2-3; TRBD2 might be the D (6 bases). CDR1 MNHEY and CDR2 SVGAGI come from the germline V gene. This CDR3 is 14 amino acids long. Trimming left V 2 bases short and J 2 bases short, with 8 bases between. CDR3 protein: CASSYTRDTDTQYF. The CDR3 region has the DNA TGTGCCAGCAGTTACACGCGGGACACAGATACGCAGTATTTT.

The V gene is TRBV5-1, the J gene TRBJ2-7; tentative D call: TRBD1 (8 bases). The germline V and J ends were trimmed by 0 bases and 2 bases, with 12 bases remaining between them. The CDR3 has 15 residues. Germline CDR1 and CDR2: SGHRS and YFSETQ. The CDR3 DNA reads as TGCGCCAGCAGCTTGGGGACAGGGACTACCTACGAGCAGTACTTC. Its protein is CASSLGTGTTYEQYF.

This clone was detected only a few times. The chain has TRBV4-1 and TRBJ2-1, with 8 bases matching TRBD2. Germline values: CDR1 MGHRA, CDR2 YSYEKL. With V trimmed by 4 bases and J by 7 bases, 9 bases remained unmatched. The CDR3 spans 15 residues. The CDR3 loop is CASSPGGRRWNEQFF. CDR3 coding DNA: TGCGCCAGCAGCCCCGGCGGGAGGCGTTGGAATGAGCAGTTCTTC.

The V gene is TRBV2, the J gene TRBJ1-1, with D uncertain. Germline CDR1 SNHLY, CDR2 FYNNEI. The CDR3 loop spans 14 amino acids. Trimming removed 1 base from V and 5 bases from J, with 11 bases in between. This CDR3 is CASSEERLRTEAFF. CDR3 nucleotides: TGTGCCAGCAGTGAAGAGAGGCTGAGGACTGAAGCTTTCTTT.

The count of this clone is one. The rearrangement links TRBV7-9 to TRBJ2-1, with D unresolved. V shed 4 bases and J shed 5 bases, with 9 bases lying between them. Germline lookup yields CDR1 SEHNR and CDR2 FQNEAQ (reference sequence). The CDR3 is made up of 13 amino acids. The CDR3, as DNA: TGTGCCAGCAGCTACGTTACCAACAATGAGCAGTTCTTC. Translated, it gives CASSYVTNNEQFF.